These 16 T cell receptor beta chains were sequenced from one sample in a study of cytomegalovirus exposure and HLA in healthy donors. A multiplex PCR was run with 60 Vbeta primers and 13 Jbeta primers. The assay was immunoSEQ multiplex PCR, and TCRdb's table has in-frame clones only and misses some. Its clone listing holds around 53,000 clones. The sample taken for sequencing was PBMCs. The receptors shown here come from a woman younger than 45 in good health and CMV-seropositive.

V is TRBV6-5 and J is TRBJ2-7, with D possibly TRBD1 on 8 matching bases. The CDR3 is made up of 15 amino acids. Trimming stripped 2 bases from V and 4 bases from J, with 15 bases between. Germline CDR1 reads MNHEY; CDR2 reads SVGAGI. CDR3 in DNA: TGTGCCAGCAGTTACGGCACAGGGGGAGGGTACGAGCAGTACTTC. Its translation is CASSYGTGGGYEQYF.

The chain uses TRBV18 and TRBJ2-1; 8 bases match TRBD1. The germline V gene encodes CDR1 KGHSH and CDR2 LQKENI. The CDR3 extends over 13 amino acids. V lost 3 bases, J lost 8 bases, and 3 bases stayed unmatched. The CDR3 loop reads CASSPQGADEQFF. The CDR3 nucleotides are TGTGCCAGCTCACCCCAGGGGGCCGATGAGCAGTTCTTC. Filled out from reference TRBV18 and TRBJ2-1, the complete variable domain reads NAGVMQNPRHLVRRRGQEARLRCSPMKGHSHVYWYRQLPEEGLKFMVYLQKENIIDESGMPKERFSAEFPKEGPSILRIQQVVRGDSAAYFCASSPQGADEQFFGPGTRLTVL.

The gene calls are TRBV19 and TRBJ2-7; a possible D gene is TRBD1 (5 bases). Germline V gene sequence: CDR1 LNHDA, CDR2 SQIVND (reference sequence). V gave up 4 bases and J gave up 1 base, with 17 bases separating them. The CDR3 contains 16 residues. The CDR3 region is CASSKDSQTDSYEQYF. Written as DNA, the CDR3 is TGTGCCAGTAGTAAAGACTCCCAGACAGATTCCTACGAGCAGTACTTC.

The J gene is TRBJ2-7, the V gene TRBV28, with D tentatively TRBD2 (5 bases). V gave up 6 bases and J gave up 5 bases, with 23 bases separating them. Looked up from germline, CDR1 is MDHEN and CDR2 is SYDVKM. CDR3 length equals 16 residues. CDR3 coding DNA: TGTGCCAGCAGCCCGAGGGCGTGGGGTAAGGGCCACGAGCAGTACTTC. It encodes CASSPRAWGKGHEQYF.

The gene calls are TRBV6-5 and TRBJ1-2, with 10 bases lining up with TRBD1. CDR3 length: 13 residues. After removal of 5 bases from V and 6 bases from J, the junction contained 3 bases not matched to a gene. CDR1 and CDR2 (germline): MNHEY, SVGAGI. Here the CDR3 reads CASSKTGGHGYTF. The CDR3 DNA follows: TGTGCCAGCAGTAAGACAGGGGGCCATGGCTACACCTTC.

This chain joins TRBV6-5 and TRBJ1-4; 7 positions match TRBD1. The CDR3 is made up of 15 amino acids. Germline V gives CDR1 MNHEY, CDR2 SVGAGI. The V and J ends lost 4 bases and 3 bases, in that order; junction bases with no gene match: 5. The CDR3 DNA follows: TGTGCCAGCAGTTCCCTGACAGGGTCTAATGAAAAACTGTTTTTT. It yields the protein CASSSLTGSNEKLFF.

J is TRBJ2-5 and V is TRBV5-1, with TRBD1 identical over 9 bases. The CDR3 consists of 14 residues. Germline V CDR1 and CDR2: SGHRS, YFSETQ. J lost 2 bases, V lost 5 bases, and 4 bases had no gene match. CDR3 sequence reads: CASSGTGRQETQYF. CDR3 in DNA: TGCGCCAGCAGTGGGACAGGGAGACAAGAGACCCAGTACTTC.

The chain uses TRBV19 and TRBJ2-1; TRBD2 matches 10 bases. V lost 3 bases and J lost 8; bases outside the gene matches: 7. Germline loops: CDR1 LNHDA, CDR2 SQIVND (reference sequence). The CDR3 totals 15 residues. The CDR3 region is CASSIAGTSAHEQFF. CDR3 in DNA: TGTGCCAGTAGTATTGCCGGGACTAGCGCACATGAGCAGTTCTTC.

The V gene is TRBV2, the J gene TRBJ1-5, with a possible D match to TRBD1 (6 bases). The CDR3 covers 16 residues. Trimming took off 3 bases at V and 0 bases at J, with 12 bases between the two ends. Germline values: CDR1 SNHLY, CDR2 FYNNEI. The CDR3 loop reads CASSDKGHHSNQPQHF. The CDR3, as DNA: TGTGCCAGCAGTGATAAGGGACATCATAGCAATCAGCCCCAGCATTTT. Combining the CDR3 with reference TRBV2 and TRBJ1-5 gives the whole variable domain EPEVTQTPSHQVTQMGQEVILRCVPISNHLYFYWYRQILGQKVEFLVSFYNNEISEKSEIFDDQFSVERPDGSNFTLKIRSTKLEDSAMYFCASSDKGHHSNQPQHFGDGTRLSIL.

The CDR3 nucleotides are TGTGCCAGCGAGCGCGGGTTACGGACTGAAGCTTTCTTT. Its translation is CASERGLRTEAFF. The chain couples TRBV2 to TRBJ1-1; D unclear. CDR3 length: 13 residues. The V end was cut by 8 bases, the J end by 5 bases, with 15 bases between. CDR1 and CDR2 from the germline V gene are SNHLY and FYNNEI.

This chain uses TRBV7-9 with TRBJ2-5, with D maybe TRBD2 (6 bases). The V end lost 7 bases, the J end lost 0 bases, and 18 bases lay between the germline ends. This CDR3 contains 16 residues. The germline V gene has CDR1 SEHNR and CDR2 FQNEAQ (reference sequence). The CDR3 region is CASTLGDGDYQETQYF. The CDR3 DNA sequence: TGTGCCAGCACCTTGGGGGACGGGGACTACCAAGAGACCCAGTACTTC. The whole variable domain, filled in from reference TRBV7-9 and TRBJ2-5, reads DTGVSQNPRHKITKRGQNVTFRCDPISEHNRLYWYRQTLGQGPEFLTYFQNEAQLEKSRLLSDRFSAERPKGSFSTLEIQRTEQGDSAMYLCASTLGDGDYQETQYFGPGTRLLVL.

This rearrangement joins TRBV7-9 to TRBJ1-5, with D possibly matching TRBD1 (5 bases). Germline V gene lookup returns CDR1 SEHNR and CDR2 FQNEAQ (reference sequence). The CDR3 is made up of 16 amino acids. With 1 base removed from V and 7 bases from J, the gap between germline ends came to 17 bases. The CDR3 region is CASSLVVGQGGQPQHF. The DNA for the CDR3 is TGTGCCAGCAGCTTAGTGGTGGGGCAGGGCGGCCAGCCCCAGCATTTT.

The chain carries TRBV11-3 and TRBJ1-2, with TRBD1 matching over 9 bases. Germline values: CDR1 SGHNT, CDR2 YENEEA. This CDR3 contains 13 residues. V shed 5 bases and J 6 bases; nucleotides not matched to a gene: 4. CDR3 protein: CASSRDRVNGYTF. The CDR3 bases are TGTGCCAGCAGCAGGGACAGGGTAAATGGCTACACCTTC.

This sequence joins TRBV10-3 and TRBJ2-7; D might be TRBD1 (6 bases). V dropped 2 bases and J dropped 2 bases, with 13 bases sitting between them. Germline V gene lookup returns CDR1 ENHRY and CDR2 SYGVKD. The CDR3 spans 15 residues. The CDR3 coding sequence is TGTGCCATCAGTGAGACCGGGACAAAGACCTACGAGCAGTACTTC. Protein sequence: CAISETGTKTYEQYF.

The chain uses TRBV7-9 and TRBJ2-1, with 8 bases matching TRBD1. V dropped 5 bases and J dropped 6; count of bases not matched to a gene: 15. Germline loops: CDR1 SEHNR, CDR2 FQNEAQ (reference sequence). The CDR3 consists of 17 residues. Here the CDR3 DNA reads TGTGCCAGCAGCCCTAGTAAAGGACAGGGACGAGCCAATGAGCAGTTCTTC. This encodes CASSPSKGQGRANEQFF.

J is TRBJ2-2 and V is TRBV6-1; TRBD2 matches at 9 bases. With V trimmed by 7 bases and J by 6 bases, 6 bases remained unmatched. This CDR3 is 14 amino acids long. Germline V gives CDR1 MNHNS, CDR2 SASEGT. The CDR3 reads CASTEGGGAGELFF. The DNA of the CDR3 is TGTGCCAGCACAGAAGGCGGGGGGGCCGGGGAGCTGTTTTTT.